The 15 T cell receptor beta chains below come from one sample, sequenced in a study of shared clonotypes between healthy human individuals. Produced via immunoSEQ multiplex PCR; TCRdb's table is partial and in-frame only. The sample consists of over 750,000 clones, about 97% of them appearing once. CD45RO-negative cells were positively selected for CCR7, leaving out terminally differentiated effector memory CD45RA+ cells. Sequencing was performed on naive CD8+ T cells sorted from blood. Every receptor here comes from a man in his thirties or forties in good health.

The genes are TRBV7-2 and TRBJ2-7; TRBD1 matches at 8 bases. CDR3 length equals 14 residues. Germline loops: CDR1 SGHTA, CDR2 FQGNSA. The J segment lost 2 bases and the V segment lost 0 bases, leaving 0 bases of the junction unmatched. The CDR3 coding sequence is TGTGCCAGCAGCTTAGCGGGACAGGCCTACGAGCAGTACTTC. Its translation is CASSLAGQAYEQYF.

The table lists this clone with a count of one. The CDR3 loop reads CASSSLAYEQYF. The CDR3 DNA reads TGTGCCAGCAGCTCCTTGGCCTACGAGCAGTACTTC. The chain is built from TRBV11-2 and TRBJ2-7; D gene ambiguous. The V gene lost 4 bases and the J gene lost 2 bases, with 6 bases spanning the gap. Germline CDR1 SGHAT, CDR2 FQNNGV. The CDR3 is made up of 12 amino acids.

The rearrangement links TRBV5-1 to TRBJ2-7; TRBD1 matches 10 bases. The germline gives CDR1 SGHRS, CDR2 YFSETQ. This CDR3 contains 17 residues. Germline trimming cut 0 bases from V and 3 bases from J; bases unmatched to any gene: 9. The CDR3 loop is CASSLGQGAHQFYEQYF. The CDR3 DNA is TGCGCCAGCAGCTTGGGACAGGGGGCCCACCAATTCTACGAGCAGTACTTC.

This clone was seen just once. V gene TRBV2 combines with J gene TRBJ1-2, with TRBD1 matching over 8 bases. The CDR3 has 14 residues. Germline trimming cut 3 bases from V and 3 bases from J; bases unmatched to any gene: 3. Germline V CDR1 and CDR2: SNHLY, FYNNEI. The CDR3 DNA is TGTGCCAGCAGTGACGGACAGGGCGACTATGGCTACACCTTC. Protein product: CASSDGQGDYGYTF.

The CDR3 sequence is CSVEVGRANPYNEQFF. CDR3 DNA: TGCAGCGTTGAAGTGGGGCGGGCCAATCCCTACAATGAGCAGTTCTTC. V gene TRBV29-1 combines with J gene TRBJ2-1; D assignment may be TRBD1 or TRBD2 (5 bases each). CDR3 size: 16 residues. V was clipped by 1 base and J by 2 bases, with 15 bases between them. Per germline, CDR1 SQVTM and CDR2 ANQGSEA.

This chain links TRBV6-5 with TRBJ1-2, with TRBD1 identical over 7 bases. J lost 4 bases, V lost 6 bases, and 5 bases had no gene match. This CDR3 spans 13 amino acids. Germline V gene data show CDR1 as MNHEY and CDR2 as SVGAGI. The CDR3 here is CASSPSGGYGYTF. CDR3 nucleotide sequence: TGTGCCAGCAGCCCCTCAGGGGGCTATGGCTACACCTTC.

In regard to this clone: This same CDR3 is encoded by further DNA sequences in the sample. The chain joins TRBV7-9 to TRBJ2-7, with D unresolved. V shed 5 bases and J shed 3 bases, with 5 bases lying between them. Germline CDR1 SEHNR, CDR2 FQNEAQ (reference sequence). The CDR3 contains 11 residues. The CDR3 loop reads CASSVDYEQYF. The CDR3 coding sequence is TGTGCCAGCAGCGTCGACTACGAGCAGTACTTC.

The count of this clone is one. The rearrangement joins TRBV4-1 to TRBJ2-7; weak D call: TRBD2 (6 bases). Trimming cost V 4 bases and J 2 bases, with 12 bases left between them. The CDR3 is made up of 14 amino acids. From germline, CDR1 is MGHRA and CDR2 YSYEKL. The CDR3 DNA reads as TGCGCCAGCAGCCCTGGAAGCGGGCCCTACGAGCAGTACTTC. This codes for CASSPGSGPYEQYF.

The CDR3 here is CSLTSIHHEQFF. CDR3 sequence (DNA): TGCAGCCTAACATCCATTCACCATGAGCAGTTCTTC. This chain joins TRBV29-1 and TRBJ2-1, with D unclear. Trimming removed 8 bases at V and 8 bases at J, with 16 bases between. There are 12 residues in the CDR3. In germline, CDR1 is SQVTM, CDR2 ANQGSEA.

The V call is TRBV2, the J call TRBJ2-7; TRBD2 matches at 7 bases. Germline trimming cut 10 bases from V and 2 bases from J; bases unmatched to any gene: 20. Germline V gene data show CDR1 as SNHLY and CDR2 as FYNNEI. The CDR3 spans 17 residues. The CDR3 reads CATVGRLSRRPTYEQYF. CDR3 DNA: TGTGCCACGGTCGGGAGGTTGAGTAGGAGACCGACCTACGAGCAGTACTTC.

This chain connects TRBV7-9 to TRBJ2-2; D perhaps matches TRBD1 (7 bases). Trimming took off 5 bases at V and 1 base at J, with 14 bases between the two ends. The CDR3 contains 16 residues. In germline, CDR1 is SEHNR, CDR2 FQNEAQ (reference sequence). CDR3 residues: CASSAGQRMNTGELFF. The CDR3 nucleotides read TGTGCCAGCAGCGCGGGACAGAGAATGAACACCGGGGAGCTGTTTTTT.

The CDR3 region has the DNA TGTGCCAGCAGCCAAGTCGCTAGCGGGAGATACAATGAGCAGTTCTTC. It translates to CASSQVASGRYNEQFF. This chain links TRBV14 with TRBJ2-1, with 10 bases aligning to TRBD2. The CDR3 covers 16 residues. The junction had 4 bases not matched to a gene; V was cut back by 1 base and J by 4 bases. Germline V gives CDR1 SGHDN, CDR2 FVKESK.

The rearrangement uses TRBV9 and TRBJ2-1; TRBD2 matches at 8 bases. The germline CDR1 and CDR2 sequences are SGDLS and YYNGEE. Trimming cost V 3 bases and J 0 bases; bases outside gene matches: 5. The CDR3 is made up of 16 amino acids. The CDR3 is CASSAGGSPSYNEQFF. CDR3 in DNA: TGTGCCAGCAGCGCGGGGGGGTCCCCCTCCTACAATGAGCAGTTCTTC.

V usage is TRBV7-9 and J usage is TRBJ1-4, with 7 nucleotides matching TRBD1. Germline CDR1 is SEHNR and CDR2 is FQNEAQ (reference sequence). V dropped 5 bases and J dropped 5; count of bases not matched to a gene: 11. The CDR3 length is 16 residues. The CDR3 DNA follows: TGTGCCAGCAGCGACCTCCCCGACAGGGAAAATGAAAAACTGTTTTTT. Its protein product is CASSDLPDRENEKLFF.

This clone was recorded only once. The rearrangement uses TRBV11-2 and TRBJ2-7, with unresolved D. The germline V gene has CDR1 SGHAT and CDR2 FQNNGV. The CDR3 runs to 14 residues. Trimming removed 5 bases at V and 3 bases at J, with 14 bases between. The CDR3 DNA is TGTGCCAGCAGCACCTCAGACACACGCTACGAGCAGTACTTC. It is translated as CASSTSDTRYEQYF. The complete variable domain, with remaining parts taken from reference TRBV11-2 and TRBJ2-7, reads EAGVAQSPRYKIIEKRQSVAFWCNPISGHATLYWYQQILGQGPKLLIQFQNNGVVDDSQLPKDRFSAERLKGVDSTLKIQPAKLEDSAVYLCASSTSDTRYEQYFGPGTRLTVT.